The source of this T cell receptor beta chain is a study of regulatory T cells in long-lasting Graves disease. Time point described: newly diagnosed GD, antithyroid drugs for less than 3 months. PBMCs provided the RNA from which the TCR library was made. Germline V gene sequence: CDR1 MNHEY, CDR2 SVGEGT. This CDR3 is 13 amino acids long. Between the trimmed V and J ends, which lost 5 bases and 3 bases, there was a span of 10 bases. Combining iRepertoire HTBI primers with Arm-PCR of CDR3 regions, the authors built TCR beta libraries. TCRdb passed the multiplex PCR reads through MiXCR, listing each CDR3 protein once. The table records some 250,000 distinct CDR3 sequences, 15% to 20% of them present only once. This clonotype was counted at least ten times. This sample also appeared in a second study, on T cells in Graves' hyperthyroidism and ophthalmopathy.

The sample consisted of peripheral blood mononuclear cells (PBMCs), taken at new diagnosis, from a patient treated with antithyroid drugs. This rearrangement joins TRBV6-2 or TRBV6-3 to TRBJ1-2; D is unresolved. This clonotype was sampled from a woman in her twenties or thirties with Graves disease. This CDR3 is CASSRRFDYGYTF. CDR3 in DNA: TGTGCCAGCAGTCGACGGTTTGACTATGGCTACACCTTC.